Detailed here is one TCR beta chain. Its antigen is unknown. The sample belongs to a study of cytomegalovirus exposure and HLA in healthy donors. Findings and caveats of the study: Per a prior analysis, the majority of TCR beta V segments were productive roughly 90% or roughly 30% of the time. The classifier was said to identify cytomegalovirus status with high specificity and sensitivity. Listed as cytomegalovirus-associated were around 160 TCR beta chains. The authors reported that TCR beta sequences could predict HLA-A and HLA-B alleles. These predictions were accurate for most subjects in the first cohort.

Both 60 Vbeta primers and 13 Jbeta primers went into the PCR. Repertoires were generated with immunoSEQ multiplex PCR, while TCRdb's copy carries only in-frame clones and drops some. The sample includes 150,000 to 200,000 clones, over 75% of them seen just once. Germline V gene lookup returns CDR1 MGHRA and CDR2 YSYEKL. V was clipped by 5 bases and J by 4 bases, with 12 bases between them. CDR3 length equals 13 residues. The chain combines TRBV4-1 with TRBJ2-7, with D possibly matching TRBD1 (6 bases). The sequence was collected from a human donor in good health. Sample: PBMCs. The CDR3 region has the DNA TGCGCCAGCAGCTTTCAACAGGGATACGAGCAGTACTTC. It yields the protein CASSFQQGYEQYF.